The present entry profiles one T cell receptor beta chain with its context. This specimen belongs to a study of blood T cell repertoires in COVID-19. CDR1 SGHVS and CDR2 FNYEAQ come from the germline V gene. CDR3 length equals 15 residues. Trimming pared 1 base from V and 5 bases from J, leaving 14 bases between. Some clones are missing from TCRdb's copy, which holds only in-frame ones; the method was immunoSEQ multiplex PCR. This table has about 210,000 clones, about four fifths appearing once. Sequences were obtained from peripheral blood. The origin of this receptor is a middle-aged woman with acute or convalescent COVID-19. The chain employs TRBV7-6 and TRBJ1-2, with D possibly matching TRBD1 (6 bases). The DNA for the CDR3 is TGTGCCAGCAGCTTAGACCTTCAGGGGCGGTATGGCTACACCTTC. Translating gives CASSLDLQGRYGYTF.